This passage covers 18 T cell receptor beta chains from one sample sequenced in a study of blood T cell repertoires in COVID-19. Libraries were prepared by immunoSEQ multiplex PCR; TCRdb keeps only in-frame clonotypes and omits some of them. The table lists 200,000 to 250,000 clones, more than 70% of them singletons. Sequencing input: PBMCs or T cells enriched from blood (not recorded which). These receptors originate from a woman in her 40s with acute COVID-19.

V gene TRBV28 combines with J gene TRBJ1-1; no definite D call. Germline assignment: CDR1 MDHEN and CDR2 SYDVKM. CDR3 length equals 14 residues. Trimming cost V 6 bases and J 4 bases, with 15 bases left between them. The CDR3 bases are TGTGCCAGCAGCCCTGCGGGCATGACCACTGAAGCTTTCTTT. Translation gives CASSPAGMTTEAFF.

The chain is built from TRBV2 and TRBJ2-7; 13 bases are shared with TRBD2. CDR1 and CDR2 from the germline V gene are SNHLY and FYNNEI. This CDR3 spans 16 amino acids. This chain's CDR3 is CATRGLAGPNPVEQYF. CDR3 DNA: TGTGCGACCAGGGGACTAGCGGGACCAAACCCGGTCGAGCAGTACTTC.

The chain couples TRBV4-1 to TRBJ2-3; 13 nucleotides agree with TRBD2. V dropped 3 bases and J dropped 1; count of bases not matched to a gene: 1. This CDR3 is built from 16 residues. Germline values: CDR1 MGHRA, CDR2 YSYEKL. CDR3 DNA: TGCGCCAGCAGCCAGGGACTAGCGGGGCGCACAGATACGCAGTATTTT. This codes for CASSQGLAGRTDTQYF.

The chain joins TRBV19 to TRBJ2-5; 7 bases fit TRBD1. With 4 bases clipped from V and 2 bases from J, the junction kept 4 bases outside the gene matches. Per germline, CDR1 LNHDA and CDR2 SQIVND (reference sequence). This CDR3 is 14 amino acids long. Written as DNA, the CDR3 is TGTGCCAGTAGTAGGGGGACAGTTCAAGAGACCCAGTACTTC. Its translation: CASSRGTVQETQYF. Combining the CDR3 with reference TRBV19 and TRBJ2-5 gives the whole variable domain DGGITQSPKYLFRKEGQNVTLSCEQNLNHDAMYWYRQDPGQGLRLIYYSQIVNDFQKGDIAEGYSVSREKKESFPLTVTSAQKNPTAFYLCASSRGTVQETQYFGPGTRLLVL.

The rearrangement links TRBV24-1 to TRBJ1-5; D is uncertain. The germline V gene has CDR1 KGHDR and CDR2 SFDVKD. V lost 7 bases and J 4 bases, leaving 13 bases between the germline ends. The CDR3 sequence is 14 residues long. Written as DNA, the CDR3 is TGTGCCACCAGCAACGGACGGGATAATCAGCCCCAGCATTTT. It specifies CATSNGRDNQPQHF.

The chain combines TRBV12-3 or TRBV12-4 with TRBJ1-1; weak D call: TRBD1 (6 bases). The CDR3 totals 12 residues. The V end lost 7 bases, the J end lost 0 bases, and 6 bases lay between the germline ends. CDR3 coding DNA: TGTGCCAGCAACAGGGTGAACACTGAAGCTTTCTTT. It translates to CASNRVNTEAFF.

The chain links TRBV5-4 to TRBJ1-2, with a possible D match to TRBD1 (6 bases). V lost 0 bases and J lost 8, with 14 bases in between. This CDR3 contains 14 residues. Germline CDR1 SGHNT, CDR2 YYREEE (reference sequence). CDR3 in DNA: TGTGCCAGCAGCTTGGAGGGGGTAGGGCGAGGCTACACCTTC. It encodes CASSLEGVGRGYTF.

This sequence joins TRBV5-1 and TRBJ2-3; no reliable D call. The V gene's germline CDR1 is SGHRS and CDR2 YFSETQ. V was clipped by 4 bases and J by 0 bases, with 9 bases between them. CDR3 length: 14 residues. The CDR3: CASSPHASTDTQYF. CDR3 DNA sequence: TGCGCCAGCAGCCCCCACGCGAGCACAGATACGCAGTATTTT.

This chain uses TRBV3-1 (or the pseudogene TRBV3-2) with TRBJ2-2; the match to TRBD1 covers 11 bases. The germline gives CDR1 LGHDT, CDR2 YNNKEL (reference sequence). After removal of 4 bases from V and 6 bases from J, the junction contained 1 base not matched to a gene. The CDR3 is 14 amino acids. CDR3 protein: CASSPGQGAGELFF. The CDR3 DNA reads TGTGCCAGCAGCCCGGGACAGGGGGCCGGGGAGCTGTTTTTT.

The V and J genes are TRBV12-3 or TRBV12-4 and TRBJ1-5; 8 bases align to TRBD1. J lost 5 bases, V lost 5 bases, and 2 bases had no gene match. This CDR3 region has 13 residues. CDR3 sequence (DNA): TGTGCCAGCAGTCCGACAGGGGATCAGCCCCAGCATTTT. It translates to CASSPTGDQPQHF.

The V and J genes are TRBV18 and TRBJ1-2, with D perhaps matching TRBD1 (6 bases). This CDR3 has 15 amino acids. V was clipped by 1 base and J by 8 bases, with 17 bases between them. The germline V gene has CDR1 KGHSH and CDR2 LQKENI. The chain's CDR3 is CASSPLQTGQEGYTF. DNA for the CDR3: TGTGCCAGCTCACCACTACAAACAGGGCAAGAAGGCTACACCTTC.

This clone was counted once. The chain links TRBV28 to TRBJ2-3, with TRBD2 as a possible D gene (5 bases). Germline V gene sequence: CDR1 MDHEN, CDR2 SYDVKM. Trimming left V 7 bases short and J 2 bases short, with 10 bases between. The length of the CDR3 is 13 residues. The DNA of the CDR3 is TGTGCCAGCAACGGACTTTTCACAGATACGCAGTATTTT. This codes for CASNGLFTDTQYF.

This clone appeared a single time. The chain uses TRBV30 and TRBJ1-4; TRBD1 matches 10 bases. Germline V gene data show CDR1 as GTSNPN and CDR2 as SVGIG (reference sequence). The CDR3 spans 14 residues. Trimming cost V 1 base and J 7 bases; bases outside gene matches: 3. The CDR3 bases are TGTGCCTGGAGTGGGGGGACAGGGGCTGAAAAACTGTTTTTT. Amino acid sequence: CAWSGGTGAEKLFF.

This chain connects TRBV10-2 to TRBJ1-2; 7 bases align to TRBD1. This CDR3 comprises 15 residues. V was pared by 5 bases and J by 4 bases, with 10 bases of the junction left unmatched. CDR1 is WSHSY and CDR2 is SAAADI in the germline V gene. CDR3 DNA sequence: TGCGCCAGCAGTTTTTACCCCAGACAGGGCTATGGCTACACCTTC. Translated, it gives CASSFYPRQGYGYTF.

The J gene is TRBJ1-2, the V gene TRBV5-4; 9 bases fit TRBD1. Trimming at V came to 3 bases and at J to 4 bases, leaving 4 bases not matched to a gene. This CDR3 contains 14 residues. Germline values: CDR1 SGHNT, CDR2 YYREEE (reference sequence). CDR3 coding DNA: TGTGCCAGCAGCTCCGGACAGGGGATCTATGGCTACACCTTC. It specifies CASSSGQGIYGYTF. The whole variable domain, filled in from reference TRBV5-4 and TRBJ1-2, reads ETGVTQSPTHLIKTRGQQVTLRCSSQSGHNTVSWYQQALGQGPQFIFQYYREEENGRGNFPPRFSGLQFPNYSSELNVNALELDDSALYLCASSSGQGIYGYTFGSGTRLTVV.

This clone was detected a few times. The chain recombines TRBV28 with TRBJ2-3, with 10 bases identical to TRBD1. Germline loops: CDR1 MDHEN, CDR2 SYDVKM. With V trimmed by 6 bases and J by 2 bases, 11 bases remained unmatched. This CDR3 is 17 amino acids long. The CDR3: CASSRLPGQGNTDTQYF. The CDR3 coding sequence is TGTGCCAGCAGCCGCCTCCCGGGACAGGGGAACACAGATACGCAGTATTTT.

J is TRBJ2-5 and V is TRBV6-5; TRBD2 agrees at 9 bases. Germline V gene sequence: CDR1 MNHEY, CDR2 SVGAGI. J lost 4 bases, V lost 7 bases, and 4 bases had no gene match. The CDR3 spans 13 residues. CDR3 in amino acids: CASKPSGAETQYF. The CDR3 region has the DNA TGTGCCAGCAAGCCTAGCGGGGCAGAGACCCAGTACTTC.

The chain couples TRBV7-2 to TRBJ1-3; D may be TRBD1 (5 bases). CDR3 length equals 14 residues. In germline, CDR1 is SGHTA, CDR2 FQGNSA. The V end lost 0 bases, the J end lost 4 bases, and 7 bases lay between the germline ends. CDR3: CASSLARGGNTIYF. CDR3 nucleotides: TGTGCCAGCAGCTTAGCGCGGGGGGGAAACACCATATATTTT.